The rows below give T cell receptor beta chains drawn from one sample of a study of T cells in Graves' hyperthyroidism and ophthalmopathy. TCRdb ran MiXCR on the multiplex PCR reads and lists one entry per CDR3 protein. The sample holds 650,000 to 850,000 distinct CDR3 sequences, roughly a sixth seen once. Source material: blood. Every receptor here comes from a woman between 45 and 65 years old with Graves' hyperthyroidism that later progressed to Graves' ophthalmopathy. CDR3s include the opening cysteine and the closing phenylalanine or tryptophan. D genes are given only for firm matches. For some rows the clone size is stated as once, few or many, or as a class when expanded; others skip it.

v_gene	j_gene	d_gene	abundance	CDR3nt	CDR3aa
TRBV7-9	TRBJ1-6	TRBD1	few	TGTGCCAGCAGCCGCAGTGGGGACAGACTCAATTCACCCCTCCACTTT	CASSRSGDRLNSPLHF
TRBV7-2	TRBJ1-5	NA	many	TGTGCCAGCAGCTCCCAAGGGACATTGAGTCAGCCCCAGCATTTT	CASSSQGTLSQPQHF
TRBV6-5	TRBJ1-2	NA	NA	TGTGCCAGCAGTTCTCAGGGGAGCCCTAACTATGGCTACACCTTC	CASSSQGSPNYGYTF
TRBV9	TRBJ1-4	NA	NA	TGTGCCAGCAGCGTAGCCCTACAAGATAATGAAAAACTGTTTTTT	CASSVALQDNEKLFF
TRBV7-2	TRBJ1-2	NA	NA	TGTGCCAGCACCCCCACTGGGGGTAACTATGGCTACACCTTC	CASTPTGGNYGYTF
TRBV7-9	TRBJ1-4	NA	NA	TGTGCCAGCAGCTTAGCGGGCGGAAATGAAAAACTGTTTTTT	CASSLAGGNEKLFF
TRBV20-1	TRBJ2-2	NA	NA	TGCAGTGCTAAGGACAGCGCGAACACCGGGGAGCTGTTTTTT	CSAKDSANTGELFF
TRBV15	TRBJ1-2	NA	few	TGTGCCACCAGCAGAGATGAGGGCTTCTATGGCTACACCTTC	CATSRDEGFYGYTF
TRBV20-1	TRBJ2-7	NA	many	TGCAGTGCTAGAGATTTGCTCGGAGGGGTAAATTACGAGCAGTACTTC	CSARDLLGGVNYEQYF
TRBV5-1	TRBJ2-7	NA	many	TGCGCCAGCAGCTTCGAAGGGGGGTACGAGCAGTACTTC	CASSFEGGYEQYF